This passage covers 25 T cell receptor beta chains from one sample sequenced in a study of blood T cells in healthy people across ages. It was with a sample-barcoded 5' primer and a J-beta primer mix that a second PCR of roughly 7 to 11 cycles was run. TCRdb reprocessed the 5' RACE reads via MiXCR and lists one record per CDR3 protein. The sample includes about 1.4 million distinct CDR3 sequences, roughly 64% of them seen just once. Material: blood. The receptors come from a man aged 18 to 30 in good health.

This chain connects TRBV4-2 to TRBJ2-7, with 11 bases that match TRBD2. The CDR3 runs 18 residues. V shed 4 bases, J shed 0 bases, and the junction held 11 bases outside the gene matches. CDR1 and CDR2 (germline): LGHNA, YNFKEQ. CDR3 in DNA: TGTGCCAGCAGCCGAGAGGGTTCGGGGACTAGCGGCTCCTACGAGCAGTACTTC. This translates into CASSREGSGTSGSYEQYF.

V is TRBV20-1 and J is TRBJ2-5; weak D call: TRBD2 (5 bases). The CDR3 loop spans 14 amino acids. CDR1 and CDR2 (germline): DFQATT, SNEGSKA (reference sequence). V lost 6 bases and J lost 2, with 16 bases in between. The chain's CDR3 is CSAHLLGLQETQYF. Written as DNA, the CDR3 is TGCAGTGCCCATTTACTAGGGCTACAAGAGACCCAGTACTTC.

The chain couples TRBV2 to TRBJ2-3; TRBD2 aligns across 8 bases. With 7 bases clipped from V and 3 bases from J, the junction kept 9 bases outside the gene matches. The germline gives CDR1 SNHLY, CDR2 FYNNEI. The CDR3 spans 15 residues. CDR3 loop: CASTRRGAQTDTQYF. The CDR3, as DNA: TGTGCCAGCACGCGGCGGGGGGCCCAGACAGATACGCAGTATTTT.

The CDR3 DNA is TGCGCCAGCAGCCCGGGACTAGCCAACGAGCAGTACTTC. This gives the protein CASSPGLANEQYF. The chain carries TRBV5-1 and TRBJ2-7; TRBD2 aligns across 9 bases. The trim removed 4 bases at V and 5 bases at J, leaving 4 bases unmatched. This CDR3 is 13 amino acids long. Germline CDR1 SGHRS, CDR2 YFSETQ.

The chain links TRBV10-3 to TRBJ2-1; D unresolved. From germline, CDR1 is ENHRY and CDR2 SYGVKD. The CDR3 loop spans 14 amino acids. The germline V and J ends were trimmed by 4 bases and 5 bases, with 12 bases remaining between them. CDR3 sequence (DNA): TGTGCCATCAGTGTCAGTAGATCAAACAATGAGCAGTTCTTC. Translated: CAISVSRSNNEQFF.

This clonotype occurred a few times. This chain joins TRBV29-1 and TRBJ2-5; 10 bases map to TRBD2. The CDR3 contains 11 residues. Germline V CDR1 and CDR2: SQVTM, ANQGSEA. V trimming: 7 bases; J trimming: 5 bases; junction bases outside the gene matches: 1. The CDR3 reads CSEREGETQYF. The CDR3 nucleotides are TGCAGCGAGCGGGAGGGGGAGACCCAGTACTTC.

This clonotype has at least ten counts. This chain uses TRBV12-3 or TRBV12-4 with TRBJ1-2; D uncertain. The CDR3 contains 16 residues. V lost 7 bases and J 4 bases, leaving 22 bases between the germline ends. The CDR3 nucleotides are TGTGCCAGCACCAGAGGCTCAGAAGGCAGGACCTATGGCTACACCTTC. Translating gives CASTRGSEGRTYGYTF.

The CDR3 region is CASSQATGTAQETQYF. CDR3 coding DNA: TGTGCCAGCAGCCAAGCCACCGGGACAGCTCAAGAGACCCAGTACTTC. The rearrangement links TRBV4-2 to TRBJ2-5; 7 nucleotides align to TRBD1. The V gene end was trimmed by 1 base and the J gene end by 2 bases; junction bases not matched to a gene: 7. Germline V gives CDR1 LGHNA, CDR2 YNFKEQ. There are 16 residues in the CDR3.

On this clonotype itself: One junction end does not reproduce the germline sequence, and a read error may be involved. The rearrangement uses TRBV29-1 and TRBJ2-1; 8 bases are shared with TRBD2. Germline V gene data show CDR1 as SQVTM and CDR2 as ANQGSEA. This CDR3 has 15 amino acids. CDR3 sequence reads: CSVGKSGSSYKEQFF. CDR3 in DNA: TGCAGCGTTGGTAAAAGCGGGAGCTCCTACAAGGAGCAGTTCTTC.

The chain couples TRBV12-3 or TRBV12-4 to TRBJ1-2; D is unresolved. The CDR3 totals 14 residues. V lost 7 bases, J lost 3 bases, and 15 bases lay in between. This chain's CDR3 is CASTLGVSDYGYTF. As DNA, the CDR3 is TGTGCCAGCACCCTCGGAGTTAGTGACTATGGCTACACCTTC.

The chain joins TRBV3-1 to TRBJ2-1, with 10 bases aligning to TRBD1. CDR3 length: 15 residues. The germline V gene encodes CDR1 LGHDT and CDR2 YNNKEL (reference sequence). Germline trimming cut 1 base from V and 6 bases from J; bases unmatched to any gene: 3. Here the CDR3 DNA reads TGTGCCAGCAGCCAAGCCGGGACAGGGGTCAATGAGCAGTTCTTC. Residues: CASSQAGTGVNEQFF.

The chain employs TRBV2 and TRBJ2-5, with D tentatively TRBD1 or TRBD2 (6 bases each). The germline V gene encodes CDR1 SNHLY and CDR2 FYNNEI. The CDR3 loop spans 13 amino acids. Deletions cut 6 bases from V and 2 bases from J, with 10 bases between. The CDR3 sequence is CASRQGLQETQYF. The CDR3 DNA sequence: TGTGCCAGCAGACAGGGACTGCAAGAGACCCAGTACTTC.

The J gene is TRBJ2-3, the V gene TRBV7-2; no clear D. There are 17 residues in the CDR3. V was clipped by 1 base and J by 2 bases, with 16 bases between them. The germline gives CDR1 SGHTA, CDR2 FQGNSA. The CDR3 reads CASSLELSALATDTQYF. The CDR3 DNA follows: TGTGCCAGCAGCTTAGAATTGAGTGCCTTGGCCACAGATACGCAGTATTTT.

The chain joins TRBV4-3 to TRBJ2-7; D may be TRBD1 (6 bases). The CDR3 contains 13 residues. V lost 4 bases to trimming and J lost 6 bases, with 13 bases between them. Germline lookup yields CDR1 LGHNA and CDR2 YSLEER. CDR3 region: CASSLQGKGEQYF. DNA of the CDR3: TGCGCCAGCAGCCTACAGGGAAAGGGCGAGCAGTACTTC.

The J gene is TRBJ2-3, the V gene TRBV6-1, with TRBD2 as a possible D gene (5 bases). Germline V CDR1 and CDR2: MNHNS, SASEGT. This CDR3 is built from 15 residues. Trimming pared 9 bases from V and 1 base from J, leaving 17 bases between. The CDR3 DNA follows: TGTGCCAGTTACCCGGGGTCACCCGGCACAGATACGCAGTATTTT. Its protein product is CASYPGSPGTDTQYF.

V is TRBV6-4 and J is TRBJ2-5; D is perhaps TRBD2 (5 bases). The germline gives CDR1 MRHNA, CDR2 SNTAGT. Trimming left V 5 bases short and J 6 bases short, with 19 bases between. The CDR3 length is 15 residues. For the CDR3, the DNA is TGTGCCAGCAGTCGTCTAGGAAGCATCGGGAAGACCCAGTACTTC. It yields the protein CASSRLGSIGKTQYF.

The rearrangement joins TRBV4-1 to TRBJ1-1, with D possibly being TRBD1 (6 bases). The CDR3 has 15 amino acids. Germline CDR1 reads MGHRA; CDR2 reads YSYEKL. Trimming removed 2 bases from V and 3 bases from J, with 13 bases in between. The CDR3 DNA reads as TGCGCCAGCAGCCAAAATCAGGGGCCGGACACTGAAGCTTTCTTT. Translated: CASSQNQGPDTEAFF.

In this sample, this clonotype turned up a few times. CDR3 sequence: CASSLDAKNIQYF. The CDR3 DNA reads TGCGCCAGCAGCTTGGACGCCAAAAACATTCAGTACTTC. J is TRBJ2-4 and V is TRBV5-1; D remains ambiguous. There are 13 residues in the CDR3. V was clipped by 0 bases and J by 1 base, with 2 bases between them. Germline V gene lookup returns CDR1 SGHRS and CDR2 YFSETQ. The full variable domain, in which reference TRBV5-1 and TRBJ2-4 provide the parts outside the CDR3, is KAGVTQTPRYLIKTRGQQVTLSCSPISGHRSVSWYQQTPGQGLQFLFEYFSETQRNKGNFPGRFSGRQFSNSRSEMNVSTLELGDSALYLCASSLDAKNIQYFGAGTRLSVL.

The rearrangement links TRBV5-1 to TRBJ2-5; D might be TRBD1 (6 bases). This CDR3 spans 15 amino acids. CDR1 and CDR2 (germline): SGHRS, YFSETQ. Trimming stripped 0 bases from V and 4 bases from J, with 13 bases between. CDR3 in DNA: TGCGCCAGCAGCTTGGGCCCGGGACAAGCAGAGACCCAGTACTTC. The encoded protein is CASSLGPGQAETQYF.

CDR3 coding DNA: TGCAGTGCTAGCCTAGCGGGACCCTTCCGCGAGCAGTACTTC. This sequence encodes CSASLAGPFREQYF. The rearrangement links TRBV20-1 to TRBJ2-7; 9 bases align to TRBD2. The CDR3 extends over 14 amino acids. Germline V CDR1 and CDR2: DFQATT, SNEGSKA (reference sequence). The J segment lost 6 bases and the V segment lost 3 bases, leaving 9 bases of the junction unmatched.

The chain carries TRBV21-1 and TRBJ2-1. TRBV21-1 is a pseudogene locus. The CDR3 has 15 amino acids. CDR3 coding DNA: TGTGCCAGCAGCATAGGGGCGGACTCCTACAATGAGCAGTTCTTC. Translated: CASSIGADSYNEQFF.

The CDR3 DNA follows: TGTGCCAGCGGGCCCTTTTACAATGAGCAGTTCTTC. Translating gives CASGPFYNEQFF. The chain employs TRBV2 and TRBJ2-1; D is uncertain. V lost 8 bases and J 4 bases, leaving 9 bases between the germline ends. The CDR3 has 12 residues. Germline V gene sequence: CDR1 SNHLY, CDR2 FYNNEI.

The chain joins TRBV6-5 to TRBJ2-7, with 10 bases aligning to TRBD2. CDR1 and CDR2 from the germline V gene are MNHEY and SVGAGI. The V and J ends lost 0 bases and 5 bases, in that order; junction bases with no gene match: 4. The CDR3 is 15 residues long. CDR3 in amino acids: CASSYSSTSGNEQYF. Here the CDR3 DNA reads TGTGCCAGCAGTTACTCGAGTACTAGCGGGAACGAGCAGTACTTC.

The chain uses TRBV4-1 and TRBJ2-7, with a possible D match to TRBD1 (5 bases). The CDR3 spans 16 residues. The germline V gene encodes CDR1 MGHRA and CDR2 YSYEKL. With 0 bases removed from V and 3 bases from J, the gap between germline ends came to 15 bases. The CDR3 spells CASSQEVRQSFYEQYF. The CDR3 region has the DNA TGCGCCAGCAGCCAAGAGGTGAGACAGAGCTTCTACGAGCAGTACTTC.

The V gene is TRBV6-2 or TRBV6-3, the J gene TRBJ2-7; perhaps TRBD2 as D (6 bases). The CDR3 loop spans 15 amino acids. CDR1 is MNHEY and CDR2 is SVGEGT in the germline V gene. V dropped 5 bases and J dropped 1 base, with 15 bases sitting between them. The DNA for the CDR3 is TGTGCCAGCAGTCGGACCGGGACTCTTTCCTACGAGCAGTACTTC. Amino acid sequence: CASSRTGTLSYEQYF.